These 29 T cell receptor beta chains originate from one sample sequenced in a study of blood T cell repertoires in COVID-19. Sequenced by immunoSEQ multiplex PCR; TCRdb stores in-frame clones only, minus some. The sample comprises more than 95,000 clones, 70% to 85% of which are singletons, and 3.3% rests with the top ten. The sample was peripheral blood. The receptors originated from a woman older than 75 with active or convalescent COVID-19.

J is TRBJ1-1 and V is TRBV2, with a possible D match to TRBD1 (6 bases). The CDR3 consists of 16 residues. Germline V gene lookup returns CDR1 SNHLY and CDR2 FYNNEI. V lost 4 bases and J lost 0, with 15 bases in between. Written as DNA, the CDR3 is TGTGCCAGCAGTGGCCCGGGGGGCCTAATGAACACTGAAGCTTTCTTT. Translated: CASSGPGGLMNTEAFF.

The chain couples TRBV20-1 to TRBJ1-2, with TRBD1 matching 7 bases. Per germline, CDR1 DFQATT and CDR2 SNEGSKA (reference sequence). The CDR3 spans 11 residues. The V segment lost 6 bases and the J segment 8 bases; nucleotides outside the gene matches: 6. The CDR3 region is CSAVYRGGYTF. CDR3 DNA: TGCAGTGCCGTGTACAGGGGCGGCTACACCTTC.

This rearrangement joins TRBV18 to TRBJ2-7; TRBD2 agrees at 7 bases. This CDR3 has 16 residues. V gave up 0 bases and J gave up 0 bases; unmatched junction bases: 5. Germline loops: CDR1 KGHSH, CDR2 LQKENI. CDR3 in DNA: TGTGCCAGCTCACCACCGGGGAGGGTGGGCTCCTACGAGCAGTACTTC. It is translated as CASSPPGRVGSYEQYF.

The chain combines TRBV5-4 with TRBJ2-1, with 8 bases lining up with TRBD2. After removal of 0 bases from V and 10 bases from J, the junction contained 12 bases not matched to a gene. The CDR3 length is 16 residues. Germline CDR1 reads SGHNT; CDR2 reads YYREEE (reference sequence). CDR3 region: CASSLAASGGFREQFF. The CDR3 nucleotides read TGTGCCAGCAGCTTGGCCGCAAGCGGGGGCTTTAGGGAGCAGTTCTTC.

Turning to this clone: One base away lies a much larger clone, so this may be a sequencing read error. V usage is TRBV11-2 and J usage is TRBJ2-7; no definite D call. The V gene lost 8 bases and the J gene lost 2 bases, with 16 bases spanning the gap. This CDR3 region has 14 residues. CDR1 SGHAT and CDR2 FQNNGV come from the germline V gene. The CDR3 reads CASRSPESTYEQYF. The CDR3 DNA sequence: TGTGCCAGCCGGTCCCCCGAGTCCACCTACGAGCAGTACTTC.

A few counts support this clone. The genes are TRBV10-3 and TRBJ2-1, with D possibly being TRBD2 (6 bases). This CDR3 has 15 residues. The germline V gene has CDR1 ENHRY and CDR2 SYGVKD. Trimming stripped 3 bases from V and 6 bases from J, with 15 bases between. For the CDR3, the DNA is TGTGCCATCAGTGATTCGAACCGGGACTCCAATGAGCAGTTCTTC. It translates to CAISDSNRDSNEQFF.

The V and J genes are TRBV5-5 and TRBJ2-7, with a weak D call TRBD1 (6 bases). The CDR3 consists of 15 residues. Germline CDR1 and CDR2: SGHKS and YYEKEE (reference sequence). V dropped 1 base and J dropped 10 bases, with 21 bases sitting between them. The CDR3 spells CASSLIFDRQGEQYF. CDR3 bases: TGTGCCAGCAGCTTGATTTTTGACAGGCAGGGCGAACAGTACTTC.

V and J are TRBV7-3 and TRBJ1-2; 8 bases agree with TRBD1. Trimming took 5 bases from V and 7 from J; bases not matched to a gene: 18. Germline V gives CDR1 SGHTA, CDR2 FQGTGA. The CDR3 runs 17 residues. The CDR3 protein is CASSPRIITGGKSGYTF. Here the CDR3 DNA reads TGTGCCAGCAGCCCACGAATCATAACAGGGGGGAAGAGTGGCTACACCTTC. The full variable domain, completed using reference TRBV7-3 and TRBJ1-2, is GAGVSQTPSNKVTEKGKYVELRCDPISGHTALYWYRQSLGQGPEFLIYFQGTGAADDSGLPNDRFFAVRPEGSVSTLKIQRTERGDSAVYLCASSPRIITGGKSGYTFGSGTRLTVV.

The chain recombines TRBV5-5 with TRBJ1-2; tentative D call: TRBD1 (5 bases). V shed 3 bases and J shed 5 bases, with 11 bases lying between them. The CDR3 loop spans 13 amino acids. Germline V gene data show CDR1 as SGHKS and CDR2 as YYEKEE (reference sequence). The CDR3 DNA reads as TGTGCCAGCAGCTCGGGGGTTCAATATGGCTACACCTTC. Protein sequence: CASSSGVQYGYTF.

This clone was picked up one time. V gene TRBV6-2 or TRBV6-3 combines with J gene TRBJ2-5, with 9 bases fitting TRBD2. This CDR3 has 15 residues. CDR1 and CDR2 from the germline V gene are MNHEY and SVGEGT. The V gene end was trimmed by 4 bases and the J gene end by 5 bases; junction bases not matched to a gene: 8. This CDR3 is CASSSSGRKMETQYF. As DNA, the CDR3 is TGTGCCAGCAGTTCGAGCGGGAGGAAGATGGAGACCCAGTACTTC.

The chain has TRBV3-1 (or the pseudogene TRBV3-2) and TRBJ2-7, with D possibly being TRBD1 (6 bases). The V gene's germline CDR1 is LGHDT and CDR2 YNNKEL (reference sequence). This CDR3 spans 13 amino acids. Trimming pared 5 bases from V and 6 bases from J, leaving 14 bases between. The CDR3: CASSYSTGLEQYF. In DNA form, the CDR3 reads TGTGCCAGCAGCTATTCGACAGGACTCGAGCAGTACTTC.

This rearrangement joins TRBV6-5 to TRBJ2-1, with 7 bases aligning to TRBD2. Per the germline V gene, CDR1 is MNHEY and CDR2 is SVGAGI. This CDR3 is built from 15 residues. J gave up 2 bases and V 6 bases, and 7 bases lay outside the gene matches. CDR3 sequence: CASSLTSIPYNEQFF. CDR3 nucleotide sequence: TGTGCCAGCAGCTTGACTAGCATCCCCTACAATGAGCAGTTCTTC.

In its sample, this clone was seen a few times. Other DNA sequences in the same sample also yield this CDR3. This chain connects TRBV5-4 to TRBJ2-6; D unclear. Trimming removed 2 bases from V and 0 bases from J, with 12 bases in between. Germline V lookup: CDR1 SGHNT, CDR2 YYREEE (reference sequence). The CDR3 is 17 residues long. The CDR3 here is CASSFGGRSSGANVLTF. In nucleotides, the CDR3 is TGTGCCAGCAGCTTCGGCGGAAGAAGCTCTGGGGCCAACGTCCTGACTTTC.

The chain uses TRBV18 and TRBJ1-4; unclear D gene. Germline V CDR1 and CDR2: KGHSH, LQKENI. Trimming took off 3 bases at V and 0 bases at J, with 17 bases between the two ends. The CDR3 sequence is 18 residues long. This chain's CDR3 is CASSPREAAYATNEKLFF. The CDR3 DNA is TGTGCCAGCTCACCCCGGGAGGCAGCCTATGCAACTAATGAAAAACTGTTTTTT. Supplemented by reference TRBV18 and TRBJ1-4, the full variable domain reads NAGVMQNPRHLVRRRGQEARLRCSPMKGHSHVYWYRQLPEEGLKFMVYLQKENIIDESGMPKERFSAEFPKEGPSILRIQQVVRGDSAAYFCASSPREAAYATNEKLFFGSGTQLSVL.

The J gene is TRBJ1-3, the V gene TRBV15; 10 bases match TRBD1. This CDR3 spans 16 amino acids. The germline gives CDR1 LNHNV, CDR2 YYDKDF (reference sequence). V was pared by 5 bases and J by 4 bases, with 8 bases of the junction left unmatched. The CDR3 protein is CATSARQGASGNTIYF. The CDR3 DNA is TGTGCCACCAGCGCTCGACAGGGGGCAAGCGGAAACACCATATATTTT.

The chain has TRBV21-1 and TRBJ1-4; the DNA was not used to check the table's D call, TRBD1. TRBV21-1 is a known pseudogene. CDR3 length: 16 residues. The CDR3 loop reads CASSTQYRDKREKLFF. CDR3 in DNA: TGTGCCAGCAGCACACAATACAGGGATAAACGTGAAAAACTGTTTTTT.

The chain is built from TRBV6-5 and TRBJ1-1; 8 nucleotides agree with TRBD1. The junction had 8 bases not matched to a gene; V was cut back by 2 bases and J by 3 bases. The germline V gene has CDR1 MNHEY and CDR2 SVGAGI. CDR3 size: 16 residues. The CDR3 region is CASSYVLQGGYTEAFF. CDR3 DNA sequence: TGTGCCAGCAGTTACGTATTACAGGGGGGGTACACTGAAGCTTTCTTT.

The V call is TRBV5-4, the J call TRBJ1-2; D ambiguous. Trimming stripped 3 bases from V and 1 base from J, with 13 bases between. The CDR3 covers 15 residues. CDR1 and CDR2 (germline): SGHNT, YYREEE (reference sequence). The CDR3: CASSSKAQLNYGYTF. The CDR3 nucleotides read TGTGCCAGCAGCTCGAAGGCACAGCTTAACTATGGCTACACCTTC.

CDR3 DNA: TGTGCCAGCAGCAAAGCGGAACCCGGGGTGCGGGAGCAGTACTTC. Its translation is CASSKAEPGVREQYF. The chain employs TRBV21-1 and TRBJ2-7; the DNA was not compared with TRBD2, the D call given in the table. TRBV21-1 represents a pseudogene. This CDR3 contains 15 residues.

This clone counts as medium-sized. The chain employs TRBV6-6 and TRBJ2-3; a weak D match, TRBD2 (5 bases). V lost 6 bases, J lost 5 bases, and 12 bases lay in between. Germline CDR1 MNHNY, CDR2 SVGAGI (reference sequence). The CDR3 has 13 amino acids. The DNA of the CDR3 is TGTGCCAGCAGACTACTAGGATTAGATACGCAGTATTTT. It translates to CASRLLGLDTQYF.

This clone appeared a few times. This rearrangement joins TRBV7-9 to TRBJ1-5; the match to TRBD1 covers 9 bases. CDR1 is SEHNR and CDR2 is FQNEAQ in the germline V gene (reference sequence). J lost 5 bases, V lost 5 bases, and 10 bases had no gene match. The length of the CDR3 is 16 residues. The CDR3 loop reads CASSKGLDRGDQPQHF. The CDR3 DNA sequence: TGTGCCAGCAGCAAAGGATTAGACAGGGGGGATCAGCCCCAGCATTTT. The entire variable domain, with the rest obtained from reference TRBV7-9 and TRBJ1-5, is as follows: DTGVSQNPRHKITKRGQNVTFRCDPISEHNRLYWYRQTLGQGPEFLTYFQNEAQLEKSRLLSDRFSAERPKGSFSTLEIQRTEQGDSAMYLCASSKGLDRGDQPQHFGDGTRLSIL.

V is TRBV27 and J is TRBJ1-2; the match to TRBD1 covers 8 bases. Germline CDR1 and CDR2: MNHEY and SMNVEV (reference sequence). Trimming removed 5 bases from V and 11 bases from J; junction bases left unmatched: 10. The CDR3 runs 13 residues. The DNA of the CDR3 is TGTGCCAGCAGTCTCCAGGGGGCATGGGGATACACCTTC. Its protein product is CASSLQGAWGYTF.

The chain uses TRBV30 and TRBJ1-1; 8 nucleotides agree with TRBD1. Germline V lookup: CDR1 GTSNPN, CDR2 SVGIG (reference sequence). The CDR3 is 13 residues long. V shed 2 bases, J shed 8 bases, and the junction held 7 bases outside the gene matches. This CDR3 is CAWSLLGTGEAFF. CDR3 DNA: TGTGCCTGGAGTCTCTTAGGGACAGGCGAAGCTTTCTTT.

The chain links TRBV19 to TRBJ1-2; TRBD1 might be the D (5 bases). Germline V gives CDR1 LNHDA, CDR2 SQIVND (reference sequence). V lost 3 bases and J lost 3, with 5 bases in between. CDR3 length: 12 residues. CDR3 region: CASSIRDYGYTF. CDR3 bases: TGTGCCAGTAGTATCAGGGACTATGGCTACACCTTC.

The rearrangement links TRBV6-1 to TRBJ2-7, with D uncertain. CDR3 length equals 11 residues. V lost 2 bases and J 4 bases, leaving 3 bases between the germline ends. Germline CDR1 reads MNHNS; CDR2 reads SASEGT. CDR3 coding DNA: TGTGCCAGCAGTGAATATTACGAGCAGTACTTC. Protein product: CASSEYYEQYF.

J is TRBJ2-4 and V is TRBV9; 9 bases are a match to TRBD1. Trimming at V came to 3 bases and at J to 6 bases, leaving 4 bases not matched to a gene. The CDR3 loop spans 14 amino acids. Per germline, CDR1 SGDLS and CDR2 YYNGEE. CDR3 sequence: CASSAPDRGNIQYF. Written as DNA, the CDR3 is TGTGCCAGCAGCGCCCCGGACAGGGGAAACATTCAGTACTTC.

The V gene is TRBV18, the J gene TRBJ2-5; TRBD2 aligns across 8 bases. V was pared by 8 bases and J by 4 bases, with 9 bases of the junction left unmatched. The length of the CDR3 is 14 residues. In germline, CDR1 is KGHSH, CDR2 LQKENI. The CDR3: CASTPGLVGETQYF. The CDR3, as DNA: TGTGCCAGCACCCCGGGACTAGTAGGAGAGACCCAGTACTTC. Full variable domain (remainder filled in from reference TRBV18 and TRBJ2-5): NAGVMQNPRHLVRRRGQEARLRCSPMKGHSHVYWYRQLPEEGLKFMVYLQKENIIDESGMPKERFSAEFPKEGPSILRIQQVVRGDSAAYFCASTPGLVGETQYFGPGTRLLVL.

V usage is TRBV5-4 and J usage is TRBJ1-1; a weak D match, TRBD1 (5 bases). The CDR3 spans 16 residues. Germline V gene sequence: CDR1 SGHNT, CDR2 YYREEE (reference sequence). V was cut by 3 bases and J by 0 bases, with 15 bases left in between. CDR3 sequence: CASSSPADSMNTEAFF. The CDR3 DNA reads TGTGCCAGCAGCTCACCCGCCGACAGCATGAACACTGAAGCTTTCTTT. Supplemented by reference TRBV5-4 and TRBJ1-1, the full variable domain reads ETGVTQSPTHLIKTRGQQVTLRCSSQSGHNTVSWYQQALGQGPQFIFQYYREEENGRGNFPPRFSGLQFPNYSSELNVNALELDDSALYLCASSSPADSMNTEAFFGQGTRLTVV.

The rearrangement joins TRBV27 to TRBJ2-3; the D gene is possibly TRBD2 (6 bases). The germline V and J ends were trimmed by 1 base and 10 bases, with 9 bases remaining between them. The germline gives CDR1 MNHEY, CDR2 SMNVEV (reference sequence). The CDR3 sequence is 12 residues long. CDR3 loop: CASSLWGEAQYF. CDR3 nucleotide sequence: TGTGCCAGCAGTTTATGGGGGGAGGCGCAGTATTTT.